The sequence of this TCR beta chain was determined in a study of regulatory T cells in long-lasting Graves disease. Study results and limitations: Persistent patients shared more public clonotypes (approximately 2,500) than new patients (nearly 1,000).

Time point denoted: newly diagnosed GD, antithyroid drugs for less than 3 months. TCR sequences were obtained from RNA taken from PBMCs. With iRepertoire HTBI primers and Arm-PCR of CDR3 regions, TCR beta libraries were built. TCRdb re-analysed the multiplex PCR reads in MiXCR, keeping a single row per CDR3 protein. The repertoire holds 600,000 to 650,000 distinct CDR3 sequences, with about 15% as singletons. Of note for this clonotype: Its antigen is still unknown.

Germline V gene lookup returns CDR1 DFQATT and CDR2 SNEGSKA (reference sequence). This CDR3 spans 12 amino acids. V gave up 5 bases and J gave up 7 bases; unmatched junction bases: 4. These records were also assigned to another study, of T cells in Graves' hyperthyroidism and ophthalmopathy. According to that study: Exclusion criteria comprised uncontrolled infection, other autoimmune disease, pregnancy or lactation.

This specimen consisted of peripheral blood mononuclear cells (PBMCs), obtained at new diagnosis, from a patient treated with antithyroid drugs. The source is a woman in her twenties or thirties with Graves disease. The J gene is TRBJ2-2, the V gene TRBV20-1, with 7 nucleotides matching TRBD1. CDR3 bases: TGCAGTGCTGATCAGGGGGTCGGGGAGCTGTTTTTT. Translating gives CSADQGVGELFF.